This record concerns one TCR beta chain sequence. This record belongs to a study of blood T cell repertoires in COVID-19. Ages ranged from roughly 18 to 100 years, with residence in 20 to 30 US areas. Researchers sorted participants into cohorts using their self-reported clinical history. In the study's own analysis: Reference gene primer amplification yielded estimated nucleated cell counts. Repertoires were generated with immunoSEQ multiplex PCR, while TCRdb's copy carries only in-frame clones and drops some. The D gene and trimming were derived from the DNA, and the V and J assignments and clone size from that table. This table holds just over 350,000 clones, less than 90% found once. The CDR3 loop spans 12 amino acids. The V end lost 3 bases, the J end lost 7 bases, and 7 bases lay between the germline ends.

This sequence joins TRBV12-3 or TRBV12-4 and TRBJ1-5; D ambiguous. The receptor's source is a woman aged 30 to 39 who had recovered from COVID-19. The sample consisted of PBMCs or T cells enriched from blood (not recorded which). The CDR3 loop reads CASSFGEQPQHF. Written as DNA, the CDR3 is TGTGCCAGCAGTTTTGGTGAGCAGCCCCAGCATTTT.